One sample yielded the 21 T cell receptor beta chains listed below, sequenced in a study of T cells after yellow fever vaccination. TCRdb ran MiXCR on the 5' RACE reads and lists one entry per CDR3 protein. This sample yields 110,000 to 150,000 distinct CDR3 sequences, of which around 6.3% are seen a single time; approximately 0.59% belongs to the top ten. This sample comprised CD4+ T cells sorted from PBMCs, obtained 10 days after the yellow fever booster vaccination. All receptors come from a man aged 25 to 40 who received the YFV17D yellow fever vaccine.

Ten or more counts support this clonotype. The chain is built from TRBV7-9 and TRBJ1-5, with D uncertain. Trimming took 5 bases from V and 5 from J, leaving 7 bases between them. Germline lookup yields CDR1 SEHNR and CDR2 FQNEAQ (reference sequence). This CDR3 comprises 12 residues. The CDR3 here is CASSRGDQPQHF. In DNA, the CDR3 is TGTGCCAGCAGCCGGGGAGATCAGCCCCAGCATTTT.

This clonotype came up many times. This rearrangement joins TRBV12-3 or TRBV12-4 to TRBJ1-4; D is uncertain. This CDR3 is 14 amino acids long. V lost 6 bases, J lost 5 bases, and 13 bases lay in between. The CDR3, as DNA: TGTGCCAGCAGGGTCGGAGGGCACAATGAAAAACTGTTTTTT. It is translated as CASRVGGHNEKLFF.

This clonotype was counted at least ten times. CDR3 sequence reads: CASSRRASLNTDTQYF. For the CDR3, the DNA is TGTGCCAGCAGCCGTCGGGCCAGCTTAAACACAGATACGCAGTATTTT. The genes are TRBV7-6 and TRBJ2-3; D is unclear. Germline CDR1 and CDR2: SGHVS and FNYEAQ. Trimming pared 5 bases from V and 2 bases from J, leaving 17 bases between. The CDR3 extends over 16 amino acids.

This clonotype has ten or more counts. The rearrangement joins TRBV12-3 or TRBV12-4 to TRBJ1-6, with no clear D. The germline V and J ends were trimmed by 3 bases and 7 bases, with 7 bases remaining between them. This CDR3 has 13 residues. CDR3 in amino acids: CASSFGSNSPLHF. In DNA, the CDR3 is TGTGCCAGCAGTTTTGGCAGCAATTCACCCCTCCACTTT.

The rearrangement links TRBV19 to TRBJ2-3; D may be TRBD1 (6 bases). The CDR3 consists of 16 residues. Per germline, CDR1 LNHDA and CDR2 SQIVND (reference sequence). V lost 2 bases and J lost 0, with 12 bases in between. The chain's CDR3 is CASSIYRATSTDTQYF. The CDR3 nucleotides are TGTGCCAGTAGTATATACAGGGCCACTAGCACAGATACGCAGTATTTT.

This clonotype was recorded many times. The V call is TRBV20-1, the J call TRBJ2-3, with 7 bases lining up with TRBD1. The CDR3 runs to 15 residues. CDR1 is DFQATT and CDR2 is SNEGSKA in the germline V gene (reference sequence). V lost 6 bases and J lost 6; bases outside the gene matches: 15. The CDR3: CSAPWAGGSLDTQYF. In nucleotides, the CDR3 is TGCAGTGCCCCTTGGGCAGGGGGTAGTTTGGATACGCAGTATTTT.

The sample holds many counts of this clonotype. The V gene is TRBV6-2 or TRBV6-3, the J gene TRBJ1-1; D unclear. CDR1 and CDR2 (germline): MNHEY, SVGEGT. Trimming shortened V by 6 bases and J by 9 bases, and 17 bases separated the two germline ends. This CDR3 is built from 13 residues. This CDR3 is CASSSLGGLKAFF. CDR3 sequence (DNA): TGTGCCAGCAGCTCACTCGGAGGGTTGAAAGCTTTCTTT.

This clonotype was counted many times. CDR3: CASTQKPARAKNIQYF. The CDR3 DNA sequence: TGTGCCAGTACCCAAAAGCCTGCCCGAGCCAAAAACATTCAGTACTTC. The J gene is TRBJ2-4, the V gene TRBV19; D is ambiguous. Germline CDR1 reads LNHDA; CDR2 reads SQIVND (reference sequence). The CDR3 length is 16 residues. V was trimmed by 7 bases and J by 0 bases, leaving 16 bases between them. The complete variable domain, with remaining parts taken from reference TRBV19 and TRBJ2-4, reads DGGITQSPKYLFRKEGQNVTLSCEQNLNHDAMYWYRQDPGQGLRLIYYSQIVNDFQKGDIAEGYSVSREKKESFPLTVTSAQKNPTAFYLCASTQKPARAKNIQYFGAGTRLSVL.

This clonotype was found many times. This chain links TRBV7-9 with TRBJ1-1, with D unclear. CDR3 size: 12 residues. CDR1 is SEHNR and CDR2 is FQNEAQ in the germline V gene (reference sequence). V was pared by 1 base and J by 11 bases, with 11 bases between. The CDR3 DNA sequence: TGTGCCAGCAGCTTAGAGGGAACCGGCGCTTTCTTT. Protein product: CASSLEGTGAFF.

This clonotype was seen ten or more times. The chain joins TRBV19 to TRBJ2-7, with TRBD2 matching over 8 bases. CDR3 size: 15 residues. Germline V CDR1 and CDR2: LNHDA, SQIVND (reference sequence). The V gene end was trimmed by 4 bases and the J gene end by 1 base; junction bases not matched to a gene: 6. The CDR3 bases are TGTGCCAGTAGTACCCGGACTAGCCGATCCTACGAGCAGTACTTC. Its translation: CASSTRTSRSYEQYF.

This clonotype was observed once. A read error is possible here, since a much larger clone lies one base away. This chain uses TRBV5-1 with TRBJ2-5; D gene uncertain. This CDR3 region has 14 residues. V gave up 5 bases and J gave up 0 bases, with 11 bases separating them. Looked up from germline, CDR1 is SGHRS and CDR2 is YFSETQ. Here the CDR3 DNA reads TGCGCCAGCAGACTTGGAAGGTACCAAGAGACCCAGTACTTC. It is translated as CASRLGRYQETQYF.

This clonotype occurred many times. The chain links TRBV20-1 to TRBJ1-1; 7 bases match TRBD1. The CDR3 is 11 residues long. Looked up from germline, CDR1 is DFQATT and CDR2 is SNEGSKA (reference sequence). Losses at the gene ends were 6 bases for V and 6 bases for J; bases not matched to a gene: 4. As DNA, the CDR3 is TGCAGTGCCCCGACAGGGCCTGAAGCTTTCTTT. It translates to CSAPTGPEAFF.

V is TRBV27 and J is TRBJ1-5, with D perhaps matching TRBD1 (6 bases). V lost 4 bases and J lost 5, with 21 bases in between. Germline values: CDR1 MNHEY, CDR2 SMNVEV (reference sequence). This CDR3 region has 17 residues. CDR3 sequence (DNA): TGTGCCAGCAGTTCGAGAACAGGGATGACGTTCCATCAGCCCCAGCATTTT. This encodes CASSSRTGMTFHQPQHF.

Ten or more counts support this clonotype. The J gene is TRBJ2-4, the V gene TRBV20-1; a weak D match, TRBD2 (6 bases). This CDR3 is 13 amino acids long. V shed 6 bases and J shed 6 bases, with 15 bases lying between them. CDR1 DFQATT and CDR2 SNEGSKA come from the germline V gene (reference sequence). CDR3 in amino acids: CSAPWGVRNIQYF. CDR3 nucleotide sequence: TGCAGTGCCCCATGGGGGGTAAGAAACATTCAGTACTTC.

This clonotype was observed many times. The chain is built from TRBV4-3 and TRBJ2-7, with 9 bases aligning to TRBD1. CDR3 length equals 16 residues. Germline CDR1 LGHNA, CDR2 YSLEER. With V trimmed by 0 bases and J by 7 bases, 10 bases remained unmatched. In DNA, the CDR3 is TGCGCCAGCAGCCAAGATCTAGGACAGGGGCTAGGGGAGCAGTACTTC. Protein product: CASSQDLGQGLGEQYF.

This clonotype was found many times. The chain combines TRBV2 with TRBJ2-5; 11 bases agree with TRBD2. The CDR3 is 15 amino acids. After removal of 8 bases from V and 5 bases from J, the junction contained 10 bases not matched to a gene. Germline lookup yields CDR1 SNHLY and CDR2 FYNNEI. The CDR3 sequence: CASYSLAGGGETQYF. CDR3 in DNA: TGTGCCAGCTATTCTCTAGCGGGAGGAGGGGAGACCCAGTACTTC.

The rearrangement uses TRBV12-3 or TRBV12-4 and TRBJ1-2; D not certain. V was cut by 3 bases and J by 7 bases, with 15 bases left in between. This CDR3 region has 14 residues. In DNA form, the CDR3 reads TGTGCCAGCAGTTTCAACGGGTTTGTGAGTGGCTACACCTTC. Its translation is CASSFNGFVSGYTF.

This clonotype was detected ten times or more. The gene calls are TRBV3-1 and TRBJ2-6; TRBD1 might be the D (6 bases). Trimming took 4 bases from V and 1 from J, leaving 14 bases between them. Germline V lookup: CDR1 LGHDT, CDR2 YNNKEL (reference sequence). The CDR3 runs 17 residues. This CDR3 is CASSRGQIMSGANVLTF. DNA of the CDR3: TGTGCCAGCAGCCGAGGACAGATAATGTCTGGGGCCAACGTCCTGACTTTC. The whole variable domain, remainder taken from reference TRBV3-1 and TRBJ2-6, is DTAVSQTPKYLVTQMGNDKSIKCEQNLGHDTMYWYKQDSKKFLKIMFSYNNKELIINETVPNRFSPKSPDKAHLNLHINSLELGDSAVYFCASSRGQIMSGANVLTFGAGSRLTVL.

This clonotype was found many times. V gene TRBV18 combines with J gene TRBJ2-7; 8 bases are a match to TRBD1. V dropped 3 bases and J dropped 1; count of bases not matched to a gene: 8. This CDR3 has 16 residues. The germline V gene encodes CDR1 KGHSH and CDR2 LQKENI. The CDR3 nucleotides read TGTGCCAGCTCACCCAACAGGGGGGTAGGATCCTACGAGCAGTACTTC. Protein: CASSPNRGVGSYEQYF.

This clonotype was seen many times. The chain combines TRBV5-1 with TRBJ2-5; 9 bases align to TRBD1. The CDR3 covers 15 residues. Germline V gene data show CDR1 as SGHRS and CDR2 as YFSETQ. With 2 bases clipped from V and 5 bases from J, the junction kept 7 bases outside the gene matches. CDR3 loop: CASSFGQGSMETQYF. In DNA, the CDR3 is TGCGCCAGCAGCTTCGGACAGGGGTCTATGGAGACCCAGTACTTC.

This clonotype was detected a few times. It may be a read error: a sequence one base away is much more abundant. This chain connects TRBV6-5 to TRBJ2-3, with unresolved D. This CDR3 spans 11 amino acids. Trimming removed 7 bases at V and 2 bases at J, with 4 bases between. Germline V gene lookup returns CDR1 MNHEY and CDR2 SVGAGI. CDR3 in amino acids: CASTYTDTQYF. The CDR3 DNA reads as TGTGCCAGCACCTACACAGATACGCAGTATTTT.